One T cell receptor beta chain is described in this entry. What it binds is not known. This record belongs to a study of shared clonotypes between healthy human individuals. About the research overall: Sampling drew on donors who were two women and three men aged 18 to 49.

General study findings and limits: Represented genetic and exposure-history diversity was restricted by having few donors.

Germline V gene sequence: CDR1 MNHEY, CDR2 SVGAGI. The V gene lost 5 bases and the J gene lost 5 bases, with 16 bases spanning the gap. This CDR3 is built from 14 residues. Sequencing was at deep level. Generated by immunoSEQ multiplex PCR, the TCRdb table keeps only in-frame clones and is missing some. The sample has more than 1.2 million clones, 98% seen once. The gene calls are TRBV6-5 and TRBJ2-7; D call uncertain. This TCR came from a man aged 30 to 45 in good health. The sample was naive CD4+ T cells sorted from blood. Subset specified: CD45RA+ positively selected. For the CDR3, the DNA is TGTGCCAGCAGTCCGGACGTCACGCGGCACGAGCAGTACTTC. Amino acids: CASSPDVTRHEQYF.